Listed here are 32 T cell receptor beta chains from one sample, sequenced in a study of T cells after posttransplantation cyclophosphamide. Treatment was busulfan-fludarabine conditioning, a marrow graft, and cyclophosphamide on days +3 and +4. TCRdb's copy holds only in-frame clones and misses some; the assay was immunoSEQ multiplex PCR. Here the sample spans about 42,000 clones, about 90% being singletons. This material consisted of PBMCs, taken around 60 days after allogeneic stem cell transplant with posttransplant cyclophosphamide. Receptor source: a male patient aged 60-70 years who received an allogeneic stem cell transplant from a related donor and was CMV-positive. Some T cells may be the graft donor's.

The chain couples TRBV30 to TRBJ1-2; 9 nucleotides match TRBD1. CDR1 is GTSNPN and CDR2 is SVGIG in the germline V gene (reference sequence). V lost 1 base to trimming and J lost 7 bases; unmatched junction nucleotides: 10. The CDR3 covers 15 residues. The CDR3 reads CAWSGTTGGLLGYTF. In DNA, the CDR3 is TGTGCCTGGAGTGGGACTACAGGGGGCCTCCTTGGCTACACCTTC.

The CDR3 region is CASSQDHSGTLYNEQFF. The CDR3 bases are TGCGCCAGCAGCCAAGATCATTCGGGGACTCTCTACAATGAGCAGTTCTTC. The chain uses TRBV4-1 and TRBJ2-1; D is perhaps TRBD2 (6 bases). Germline V gives CDR1 MGHRA, CDR2 YSYEKL. V shed 0 bases and J shed 3 bases, with 15 bases lying between them. This CDR3 spans 17 amino acids.

The genes are TRBV29-1 and TRBJ1-5; D might be TRBD1 (5 bases). V lost 4 bases and J lost 5, with 9 bases in between. The CDR3 contains 12 residues. CDR1 SQVTM and CDR2 ANQGSEA come from the germline V gene. Here the CDR3 reads CSVGQGDQPQHF. In DNA, the CDR3 is TGCAGCGTTGGTCAGGGTGATCAGCCCCAGCATTTT.

The J gene is TRBJ2-5, the V gene TRBV19; weak D call: TRBD2 (5 bases). CDR3 size: 12 residues. Deletions cut 3 bases from V and 5 bases from J, with 7 bases between. Germline CDR1 and CDR2: LNHDA and SQIVND (reference sequence). In nucleotides, the CDR3 is TGTGCCAGTAGTATGACGGGGGAGACCCAGTACTTC. Translating it yields CASSMTGETQYF.

The chain is built from TRBV27 and TRBJ2-6, with 8 bases aligning to TRBD1. Germline V lookup: CDR1 MNHEY, CDR2 SMNVEV (reference sequence). J gave up 0 bases and V 5 bases, and 3 bases lay outside the gene matches. This CDR3 has 16 residues. CDR3 protein: CASSGQGFSGANVLTF. In DNA, the CDR3 is TGTGCCAGCAGTGGACAGGGATTCTCTGGGGCCAACGTCCTGACTTTC.

In this sample, this clone turned up a few times. The genes are TRBV30 and TRBJ2-1; TRBD2 aligns across 8 bases. The germline V gene encodes CDR1 GTSNPN and CDR2 SVGIG (reference sequence). With V trimmed by 4 bases and J by 2 bases, 4 bases remained unmatched. This CDR3 region has 14 residues. CDR3 sequence: CAWKLGGAYNEQFF. CDR3 nucleotides: TGTGCCTGGAAGCTCGGGGGGGCCTACAATGAGCAGTTCTTC.

The chain is built from TRBV6-5 and TRBJ1-3; D is ambiguous. The germline V gene encodes CDR1 MNHEY and CDR2 SVGAGI. The CDR3 runs 14 residues. The V and J ends lost 11 bases and 0 bases respectively, with 14 bases between them. The CDR3: CAGTLRSSGNTIYF. The CDR3 region has the DNA TGTGCCGGCACCCTGAGGAGCTCTGGAAACACCATATATTTT.

This clone was found once. The gene calls are TRBV7-2 and TRBJ1-1, with unresolved D. This CDR3 is 13 amino acids long. The V gene's germline CDR1 is SGHTA and CDR2 FQGNSA. V was pared by 3 bases and J by 1 base, with 6 bases between. Here the CDR3 reads CASSFSQNTEAFF. For the CDR3, the DNA is TGTGCCAGCAGCTTTTCACAGAACACTGAAGCTTTCTTT.

V is TRBV5-1 and J is TRBJ1-1, with D possibly being TRBD1 (6 bases). The CDR3 contains 15 residues. The V and J ends lost 0 bases and 0 bases respectively, with 9 bases between them. Looked up from germline, CDR1 is SGHRS and CDR2 is YFSETQ. CDR3 amino acids: CASSLGDTLNTEAFF. CDR3 DNA sequence: TGCGCCAGCAGCTTGGGGGACACGTTGAACACTGAAGCTTTCTTT.

This chain links TRBV5-4 with TRBJ1-1; D gene ambiguous. The CDR3 runs 15 residues. Trimming pared 1 base from V and 1 base from J, leaving 11 bases between. From germline, CDR1 is SGHNT and CDR2 YYREEE (reference sequence). The CDR3 protein is CASSLPAGTNTEAFF. DNA for the CDR3: TGTGCCAGCAGCTTGCCCGCAGGAACGAACACTGAAGCTTTCTTT.

The genes are TRBV11-3 and TRBJ2-1, with D tentatively TRBD2 (5 bases). CDR1 and CDR2 from the germline V gene are SGHNT and YENEEA. The CDR3 runs to 13 residues. With 5 bases removed from V and 7 bases from J, the gap between germline ends came to 12 bases. The CDR3 spells CASSTEGVNEQFF. The CDR3 DNA follows: TGTGCCAGCAGCACTGAGGGCGTGAATGAGCAGTTCTTC.

V is TRBV9 and J is TRBJ2-3; D not certain. Trimming cost V 0 bases and J 2 bases, with 7 bases left between them. The CDR3 spans 14 residues. Germline V lookup: CDR1 SGDLS, CDR2 YYNGEE. CDR3 coding DNA: TGTGCCAGCAGCGTAGACTCCAACACAGATACGCAGTATTTT. Protein: CASSVDSNTDTQYF. The whole variable domain, filled in from reference TRBV9 and TRBJ2-3, reads DSGVTQTPKHLITATGQRVTLRCSPRSGDLSVYWYQQSLDQGLQFLIQYYNGEERAKGNILERFSAQQFPDLHSELNLSSLELGDSALYFCASSVDSNTDTQYFGPGTRLTVL.

This clone was recorded once. The chain couples TRBV11-3 to TRBJ2-2, with a possible D match to TRBD1 (5 bases). There are 15 residues in the CDR3. The germline V gene has CDR1 SGHNT and CDR2 YENEEA. V was shortened by 2 bases and J by 5 bases, with 12 bases between the two germline ends. For the CDR3, the DNA is TGTGCCAGCAGCTTACGTCCCCAGGGAACCGGGGAGCTGTTTTTT. This translates into CASSLRPQGTGELFF. Based on the CDR3 plus reference TRBV11-3 and TRBJ2-2, the full variable domain is EAGVVQSPRYKIIEKKQPVAFWCNPISGHNTLYWYLQNLGQGPELLIRYENEEAVDDSQLPKDRFSAERLKGVDSTLKIQPAELGDSAVYLCASSLRPQGTGELFFGEGSRLTVL.

The sample holds one count of this clone. The chain carries TRBV18 and TRBJ2-1, with D tentatively TRBD1 (5 bases). Trimming took off 0 bases at V and 1 base at J, with 10 bases between the two ends. This CDR3 is 16 amino acids long. CDR1 and CDR2 (germline): KGHSH, LQKENI. CDR3 in DNA: TGTGCCAGCTCACCACCGACCAAGGGGTCCTACAATGAGCAGTTCTTC. Its translation: CASSPPTKGSYNEQFF.

The CDR3 DNA is TGTGCCAGCAGCTGGCGGGGGCCGAGCACAGATACGCAGTATTTT. It is translated as CASSWRGPSTDTQYF. The V call is TRBV7-2, the J call TRBJ2-3; a weak D match, TRBD2 (7 bases). The CDR3 spans 15 residues. Trimming cost V 4 bases and J 0 bases, with 11 bases left between them. Germline CDR1 and CDR2: SGHTA and FQGNSA.

V and J are TRBV7-8 and TRBJ1-1; D might be TRBD1 (5 bases). Germline CDR1 reads SGHVS; CDR2 reads FQNEAQ. This CDR3 has 17 residues. With 1 base removed from V and 1 base from J, the gap between germline ends came to 16 bases. CDR3 amino acids: CASSLVGRAWENTEAFF. CDR3 nucleotides: TGTGCCAGCAGCTTAGTGGGCAGGGCCTGGGAGAACACTGAAGCTTTCTTT. The whole variable domain, remainder taken from reference TRBV7-8 and TRBJ1-1, is GAGVSQSPRYKVAKRGQDVALRCDPISGHVSLFWYQQALGQGPEFLTYFQNEAQLDKSGLPSDRFFAERPEGSVSTLKIQRTQQEDSAVYLCASSLVGRAWENTEAFFGQGTRLTVV.

This chain uses TRBV5-1 with TRBJ1-1; D remains ambiguous. Trimming stripped 2 bases from V and 6 bases from J, with 11 bases between. Germline V gives CDR1 SGHRS, CDR2 YFSETQ. The CDR3 consists of 13 residues. This CDR3 reads CASSFMGFAEAFF. The CDR3 DNA sequence: TGCGCCAGCAGCTTTATGGGCTTTGCTGAAGCTTTCTTT.

The J gene is TRBJ2-3, the V gene TRBV7-8; D remains unclear. V lost 5 bases and J 4 bases, leaving 4 bases between the germline ends. CDR3 length: 11 amino acids. CDR1 is SGHVS, CDR2 FQNEAQ, per germline. The CDR3 here is CASSPADTQYF. The CDR3 nucleotides are TGTGCCAGCAGCCCCGCAGATACGCAGTATTTT. Variable domain in full (rest from reference TRBV7-8 and TRBJ2-3): GAGVSQSPRYKVAKRGQDVALRCDPISGHVSLFWYQQALGQGPEFLTYFQNEAQLDKSGLPSDRFFAERPEGSVSTLKIQRTQQEDSAVYLCASSPADTQYFGPGTRLTVL.

The chain employs TRBV4-2 and TRBJ2-7; TRBD1 aligns across 9 bases. V lost 4 bases and J lost 1; bases outside the gene matches: 11. The CDR3 sequence is 17 residues long. The V gene's germline CDR1 is LGHNA and CDR2 YNFKEQ. The CDR3 region has the DNA TGTGCCAGCAGCCGGAAACAGGGGGCCAACCCTTCCTACGAGCAGTACTTC. Its protein is CASSRKQGANPSYEQYF.

This chain links TRBV5-1 with TRBJ2-2; D unclear. The CDR3 length is 14 residues. V lost 0 bases and J lost 5, with 8 bases in between. Germline CDR1 is SGHRS and CDR2 is YFSETQ. CDR3 loop: CASSLAAGTGELFF. CDR3 coding DNA: TGCGCCAGCAGCTTGGCCGCAGGTACCGGGGAGCTGTTTTTT.

V gene TRBV5-8 combines with J gene TRBJ2-5; 7 bases map to TRBD1. The trim removed 4 bases at V and 1 base at J, leaving 4 bases unmatched. CDR3 length: 14 amino acids. Germline V CDR1 and CDR2: SGHTS, YDEGEE. The CDR3 nucleotides read TGTGCCAGCAGCACCGGGGACAGCCAAGAGACCCAGTACTTC. This sequence encodes CASSTGDSQETQYF. Supplemented by reference TRBV5-8 and TRBJ2-5, the full variable domain reads EAGVTQSPTHLIKTRGQQATLRCSPISGHTSVYWYQQALGLGLQFLLWYDEGEERNRGNFPPRFSGRQFPNYSSELNVNALELEDSALYLCASSTGDSQETQYFGPGTRLLVL.

This chain links TRBV18 with TRBJ1-2; possibly TRBD1 for D (5 bases). Germline values: CDR1 KGHSH, CDR2 LQKENI. Trimming stripped 1 base from V and 5 bases from J, with 14 bases between. CDR3 length equals 15 residues. CDR3 nucleotides: TGTGCCAGCTCACCACGGGTCGACAGCGCTTATGGCTACACCTTC. Protein sequence: CASSPRVDSAYGYTF.

The chain links TRBV11-2 to TRBJ1-4, with a possible D match to TRBD1 (5 bases). The germline CDR1 and CDR2 sequences are SGHAT and FQNNGV. The length of the CDR3 is 12 residues. Trimming stripped 3 bases from V and 10 bases from J, with 9 bases between. The CDR3 here is CASSFEGVKLFF. The CDR3, as DNA: TGTGCCAGCAGCTTCGAAGGGGTAAAACTGTTTTTT.

In its sample, this clone was seen a few times. This chain connects TRBV6-5 to TRBJ2-3; D gene unclear. V lost 5 bases to trimming and J lost 2 bases, with 11 bases between them. The CDR3 runs to 14 residues. Per germline, CDR1 MNHEY and CDR2 SVGAGI. CDR3 sequence: CASSPQTATDTQYF. For the CDR3, the DNA is TGTGCCAGCAGTCCCCAGACTGCCACAGATACGCAGTATTTT.

The rearrangement joins TRBV6-5 to TRBJ2-7, with 7 bases aligning to TRBD1. The trim removed 1 base at V and 6 bases at J, leaving 3 bases unmatched. The CDR3 spans 13 residues. CDR1 is MNHEY, CDR2 SVGAGI, per germline. For the CDR3, the DNA is TGTGCCAGCAGTTACTGGGACAGTCCCGAGCAGTACTTC. Translating gives CASSYWDSPEQYF.

CDR3 amino acids: CASSLVGQGRGGTEAFF. The CDR3, as DNA: TGTGCCAGCAGCTTAGTGGGACAGGGGCGGGGTGGCACTGAAGCTTTCTTT. This chain connects TRBV11-2 to TRBJ1-1; 10 nucleotides line up with TRBD1. Losses at the gene ends were 1 base for V and 4 bases for J; bases not matched to a gene: 9. Looked up from germline, CDR1 is SGHAT and CDR2 is FQNNGV. CDR3 size: 17 residues.

The chain recombines TRBV18 with TRBJ1-2; D is perhaps TRBD1 (5 bases). Germline CDR1 KGHSH, CDR2 LQKENI. V lost 5 bases, J lost 2 bases, and 6 bases lay in between. The length of the CDR3 is 12 residues. Written as DNA, the CDR3 is TGTGCCAGCTCAGGACAAAACTATGGCTACACCTTC. Its translation: CASSGQNYGYTF.

The chain couples TRBV5-6 to TRBJ1-3, with 7 bases matching TRBD1. The V gene end was trimmed by 7 bases and the J gene end by 3 bases; junction bases not matched to a gene: 13. The V gene's germline CDR1 is SGHDT and CDR2 YYEEEE. The CDR3 covers 16 residues. The CDR3 region has the DNA TGTGCCAGCTCAGAGGGACAGACTCACTTTGGAAACACCATATATTTT. Its protein product is CASSEGQTHFGNTIYF.

The rearrangement links TRBV15 to TRBJ2-1; unclear D gene. The CDR3 is made up of 12 amino acids. Trimming shortened V by 3 bases and J by 2 bases, and 2 bases separated the two germline ends. Per the germline V gene, CDR1 is LNHNV and CDR2 is YYDKDF (reference sequence). The CDR3 region has the DNA TGTGCCACCAGCAGCACCTACAATGAGCAGTTCTTC. It translates to CATSSTYNEQFF.

The chain has TRBV9 and TRBJ1-3; 8 bases line up with TRBD1. The CDR3 runs to 16 residues. With V trimmed by 4 bases and J by 3 bases, 9 bases remained unmatched. Germline CDR1 and CDR2: SGDLS and YYNGEE. The CDR3 spells CASSPVPGGYGNTIYF. CDR3 in DNA: TGTGCCAGCAGCCCAGTCCCAGGGGGCTATGGAAACACCATATATTTT. The full variable domain, completed using reference TRBV9 and TRBJ1-3, is DSGVTQTPKHLITATGQRVTLRCSPRSGDLSVYWYQQSLDQGLQFLIQYYNGEERAKGNILERFSAQQFPDLHSELNLSSLELGDSALYFCASSPVPGGYGNTIYFGEGSWLTVV.

The rearrangement uses TRBV19 and TRBJ1-1; 8 nucleotides align to TRBD1. The germline V gene has CDR1 LNHDA and CDR2 SQIVND (reference sequence). Trimming removed 4 bases from V and 2 bases from J; junction bases left unmatched: 9. This CDR3 is 16 amino acids long. CDR3 sequence (DNA): TGTGCCAGTAGTACCCTGACAGGGGCACGAAACACTGAAGCTTTCTTT. Amino acid sequence: CASSTLTGARNTEAFF.

V usage is TRBV7-8 and J usage is TRBJ2-5, with D uncertain. Germline CDR1 and CDR2: SGHVS and FQNEAQ. With 5 bases removed from V and 2 bases from J, the gap between germline ends came to 9 bases. The CDR3 sequence is 13 residues long. In DNA, the CDR3 is TGTGCCAGCAGCGTCAGACATCAAGAGACCCAGTACTTC. It encodes CASSVRHQETQYF.